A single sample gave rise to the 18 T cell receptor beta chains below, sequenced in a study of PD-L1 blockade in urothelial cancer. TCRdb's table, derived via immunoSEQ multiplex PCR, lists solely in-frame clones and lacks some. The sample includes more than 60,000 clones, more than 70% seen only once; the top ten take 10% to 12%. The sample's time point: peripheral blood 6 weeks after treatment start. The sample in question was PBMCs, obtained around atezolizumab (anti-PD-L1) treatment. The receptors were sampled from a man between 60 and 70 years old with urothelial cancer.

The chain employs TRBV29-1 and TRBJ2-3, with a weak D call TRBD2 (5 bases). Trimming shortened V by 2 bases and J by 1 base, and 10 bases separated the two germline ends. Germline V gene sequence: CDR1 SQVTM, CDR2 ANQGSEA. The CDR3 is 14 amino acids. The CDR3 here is CSVEREFGTDTQYF. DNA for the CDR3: TGCAGCGTTGAACGGGAATTTGGCACAGATACGCAGTATTTT.

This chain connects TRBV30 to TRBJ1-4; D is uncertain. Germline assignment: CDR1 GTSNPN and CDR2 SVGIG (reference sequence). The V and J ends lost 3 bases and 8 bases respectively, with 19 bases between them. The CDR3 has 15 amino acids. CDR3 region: CAWRARALTEEKLFF. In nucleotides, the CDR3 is TGTGCCTGGAGAGCGAGGGCCCTCACAGAAGAAAAACTGTTTTTT.

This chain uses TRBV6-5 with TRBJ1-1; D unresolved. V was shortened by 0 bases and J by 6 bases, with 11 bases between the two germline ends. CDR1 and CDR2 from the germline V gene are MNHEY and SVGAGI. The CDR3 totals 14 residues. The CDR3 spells CASSYSVGSAEAFF. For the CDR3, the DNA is TGTGCCAGCAGTTACTCTGTCGGTTCCGCTGAAGCTTTCTTT.

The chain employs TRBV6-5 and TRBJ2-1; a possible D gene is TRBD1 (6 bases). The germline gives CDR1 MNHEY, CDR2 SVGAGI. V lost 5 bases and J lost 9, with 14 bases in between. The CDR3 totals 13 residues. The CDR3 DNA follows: TGTGCCAGCAGTCCCGCAGGGGTTACTGAGCAGTTCTTC. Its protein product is CASSPAGVTEQFF.

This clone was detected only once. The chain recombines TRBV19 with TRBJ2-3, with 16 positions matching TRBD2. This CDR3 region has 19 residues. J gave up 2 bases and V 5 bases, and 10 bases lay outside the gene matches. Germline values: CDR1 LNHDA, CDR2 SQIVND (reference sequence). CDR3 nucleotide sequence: TGTGCCAGTAGTTTTTTATCGGGGACTAGCGGGAGGGTCACAGATACGCAGTATTTT. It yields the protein CASSFLSGTSGRVTDTQYF.

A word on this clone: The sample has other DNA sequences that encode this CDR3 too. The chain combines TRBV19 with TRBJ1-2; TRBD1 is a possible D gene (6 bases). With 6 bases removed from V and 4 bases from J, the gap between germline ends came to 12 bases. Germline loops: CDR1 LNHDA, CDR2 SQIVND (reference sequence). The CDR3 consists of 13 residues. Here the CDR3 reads CASSLQGAYGYTF. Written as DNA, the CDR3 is TGTGCCAGTAGCCTACAGGGCGCCTATGGCTACACCTTC.

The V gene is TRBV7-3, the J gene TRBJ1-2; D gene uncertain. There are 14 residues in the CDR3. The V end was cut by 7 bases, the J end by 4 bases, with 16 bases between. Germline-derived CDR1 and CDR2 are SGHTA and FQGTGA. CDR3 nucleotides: TGTGCCAGCACCATGGGAGGCGCCGCCTATGGCTACACCTTC. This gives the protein CASTMGGAAYGYTF.

The CDR3 DNA sequence: TGTGCCAGCAGCCCCTTAGGGGGAGCGGATACGCAGTATTTT. Translating gives CASSPLGGADTQYF. J is TRBJ2-3 and V is TRBV5-8; weak D call: TRBD1 (6 bases). Germline-derived CDR1 and CDR2 are SGHTS and YDEGEE. The CDR3 has 14 residues. V was trimmed by 4 bases and J by 6 bases, leaving 15 bases between them.

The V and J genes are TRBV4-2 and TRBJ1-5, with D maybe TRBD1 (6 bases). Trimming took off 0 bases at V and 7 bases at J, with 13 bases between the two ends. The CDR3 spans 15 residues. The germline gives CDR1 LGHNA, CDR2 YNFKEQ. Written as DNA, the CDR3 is TGTGCCAGCAGCCAAGATCTGGGGGCGAAACAGCCCCAGCATTTT. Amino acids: CASSQDLGAKQPQHF.

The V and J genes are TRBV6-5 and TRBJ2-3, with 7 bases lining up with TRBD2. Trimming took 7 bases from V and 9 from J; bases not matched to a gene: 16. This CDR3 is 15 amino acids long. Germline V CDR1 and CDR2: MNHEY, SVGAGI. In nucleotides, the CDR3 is TGTGCCAGCACCTTGCGGGGGACCCCCCGAGGAACGCAGTATTTT. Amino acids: CASTLRGTPRGTQYF.

CDR3 sequence reads: CASSLSGGFGSPLHF. CDR3 coding DNA: TGTGCCAGCAGTTTATCAGGGGGCTTTGGATCACCCCTCCACTTT. The chain combines TRBV27 with TRBJ1-6, with 7 bases matching TRBD1. This CDR3 is 15 amino acids long. Trimming cost V 0 bases and J 10 bases; bases outside gene matches: 6. From germline, CDR1 is MNHEY and CDR2 SMNVEV (reference sequence).

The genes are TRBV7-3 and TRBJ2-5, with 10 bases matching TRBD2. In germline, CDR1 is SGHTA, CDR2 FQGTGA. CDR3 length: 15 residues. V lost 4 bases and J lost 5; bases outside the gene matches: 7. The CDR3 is CASSSSGGARETQYF. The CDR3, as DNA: TGTGCCAGCAGCTCCAGCGGGGGGGCGCGGGAGACCCAGTACTTC.

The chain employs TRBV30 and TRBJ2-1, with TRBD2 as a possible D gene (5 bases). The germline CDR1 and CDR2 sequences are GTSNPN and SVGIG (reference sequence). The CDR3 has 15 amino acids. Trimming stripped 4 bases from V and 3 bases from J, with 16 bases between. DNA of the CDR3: TGTGCCTGGACTACGTGGACTGACCGCTACAATGAGCAGTTCTTC. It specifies CAWTTWTDRYNEQFF.

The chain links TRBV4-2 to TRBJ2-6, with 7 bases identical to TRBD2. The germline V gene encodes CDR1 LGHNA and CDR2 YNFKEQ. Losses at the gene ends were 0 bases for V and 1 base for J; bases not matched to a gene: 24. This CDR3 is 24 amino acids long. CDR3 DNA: TGTGCCAGCAGCCAAGATGGTGATCAGCCGGGGGGATGGCGGGTGGGATCTGGGGCCAACGTCCTGACTTTC. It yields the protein CASSQDGDQPGGWRVGSGANVLTF.

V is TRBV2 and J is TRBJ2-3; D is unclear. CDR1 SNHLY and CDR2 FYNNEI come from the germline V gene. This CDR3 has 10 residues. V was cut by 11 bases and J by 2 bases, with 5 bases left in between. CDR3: CAVFTDTQYF. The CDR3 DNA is TGTGCCGTCTTCACAGATACGCAGTATTTT.

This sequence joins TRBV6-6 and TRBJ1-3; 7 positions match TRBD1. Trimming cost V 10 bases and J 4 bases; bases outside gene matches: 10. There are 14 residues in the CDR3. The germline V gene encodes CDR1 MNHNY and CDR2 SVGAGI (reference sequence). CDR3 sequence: CATLLTGSGNTIYF. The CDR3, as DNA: TGTGCCACGCTATTGACAGGGTCGGGAAACACCATATATTTT.

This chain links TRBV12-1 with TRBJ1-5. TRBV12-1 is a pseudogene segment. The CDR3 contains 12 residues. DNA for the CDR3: TGTGCCCGCGGGGACCCCAATCAGCCCCAGCATTTT. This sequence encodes CARGDPNQPQHF.

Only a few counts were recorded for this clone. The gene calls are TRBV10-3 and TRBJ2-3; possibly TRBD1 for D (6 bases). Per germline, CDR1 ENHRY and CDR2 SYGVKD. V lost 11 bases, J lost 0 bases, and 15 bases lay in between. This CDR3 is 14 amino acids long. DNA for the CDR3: TGTGCCTGCCAGGGGCTAGGTAGCACAGATACGCAGTATTTT. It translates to CACQGLGSTDTQYF.